A single sample is the source of the 28 T cell receptor beta chains below, sequenced in a study of blood T cell repertoires in COVID-19. Produced via immunoSEQ multiplex PCR; TCRdb's table is partial and in-frame only. The sample has about 140,000 clones; 84% are singletons. The sample was PBMCs or T cells enriched from blood (not recorded which). Receptors originate from a man between 35 and 55 years old with acute COVID-19.

The chain recombines TRBV18 with TRBJ2-1; TRBD2 might be the D (7 bases). Trimming took 3 bases from V and 6 from J, leaving 18 bases between them. This CDR3 is 16 amino acids long. CDR1 is KGHSH, CDR2 LQKENI, per germline. CDR3 nucleotide sequence: TGTGCCAGCTCACCGTTGCGGGGGCCGGCGGTCAATGAGCAGTTCTTC. Its translation: CASSPLRGPAVNEQFF.

V is TRBV2 and J is TRBJ2-1; 8 nucleotides align to TRBD2. V lost 10 bases and J lost 3; bases outside the gene matches: 14. Germline assignment: CDR1 SNHLY and CDR2 FYNNEI. CDR3 length: 16 residues. CDR3 amino acids: CAILLLISGNYNEQFF. The CDR3, as DNA: TGTGCCATCCTTCTTCTTATTAGCGGGAACTACAATGAGCAGTTCTTC.

The chain carries TRBV9 and TRBJ1-2; 9 bases fit TRBD1. Germline values: CDR1 SGDLS, CDR2 YYNGEE. CDR3 size: 13 residues. V shed 4 bases, J shed 5 bases, and the junction held 3 bases outside the gene matches. CDR3 loop: CASSPDRGYGYTF. In nucleotides, the CDR3 is TGTGCCAGCAGCCCAGACAGGGGGTATGGCTACACCTTC.

This clone occurred once. The chain is built from TRBV4-2 and TRBJ2-5; TRBD2 agrees at 10 bases. Germline CDR1 LGHNA, CDR2 YNFKEQ. With V trimmed by 4 bases and J by 5 bases, 16 bases remained unmatched. The CDR3 contains 18 residues. The CDR3 DNA follows: TGTGCCAGCAGCCCCCAAATGGGGGGTAGCGGGGGGTTGGAGACCCAGTACTTC. Amino acids: CASSPQMGGSGGLETQYF.

The chain recombines TRBV18 with TRBJ2-3, with 12 positions matching TRBD1. V shed 4 bases, J shed 9 bases, and the junction held 14 bases outside the gene matches. In germline, CDR1 is KGHSH, CDR2 LQKENI. The CDR3 has 17 amino acids. The CDR3: CASSLSLNPGQGATQYF. DNA of the CDR3: TGTGCCAGCTCACTATCTTTAAACCCGGGACAGGGGGCGACGCAGTATTTT.

The chain has TRBV27 and TRBJ2-1; 7 bases are a match to TRBD1. The CDR3 contains 15 residues. V dropped 0 bases and J dropped 4; count of bases not matched to a gene: 3. Germline V gene lookup returns CDR1 MNHEY and CDR2 SMNVEV (reference sequence). The CDR3 here is CASSLSAGGYNEQFF. The CDR3 DNA sequence: TGTGCCAGCAGTTTATCGGCAGGGGGATACAATGAGCAGTTCTTC.

CDR3 DNA sequence: TGTGCCAGCAGCCCCAATCCCAGGGGGCTTAATTCACCCCTCCACTTT. Protein sequence: CASSPNPRGLNSPLHF. The rearrangement uses TRBV5-4 and TRBJ1-6; TRBD1 matches 8 bases. There are 16 residues in the CDR3. Germline lookup yields CDR1 SGHNT and CDR2 YYREEE (reference sequence). The V segment lost 4 bases and the J segment 6 bases; nucleotides outside the gene matches: 9.

J is TRBJ2-5 and V is TRBV5-1; 7 bases align to TRBD1. CDR3 length: 16 residues. Germline V CDR1 and CDR2: SGHRS, YFSETQ. The V gene end was trimmed by 2 bases and the J gene end by 3 bases; junction bases not matched to a gene: 10. The CDR3 loop reads CASSLNSGTVEETQYF. DNA for the CDR3: TGCGCCAGCAGCTTAAATTCCGGGACAGTAGAAGAGACCCAGTACTTC. Together with reference TRBV5-1 and TRBJ2-5, the CDR3 gives the full variable domain: KAGVTQTPRYLIKTRGQQVTLSCSPISGHRSVSWYQQTPGQGLQFLFEYFSETQRNKGNFPGRFSGRQFSNSRSEMNVSTLELGDSALYLCASSLNSGTVEETQYFGPGTRLLVL.

The V gene is TRBV25-1, the J gene TRBJ2-1; 11 bases match TRBD1. Germline V gives CDR1 MGHDK, CDR2 SYGVNS. Trimming removed 7 bases from V and 7 bases from J; junction bases left unmatched: 6. The CDR3 extends over 14 amino acids. CDR3 residues: CASTGQGAWNEQFF. CDR3 in DNA: TGTGCCAGCACCGGACAGGGGGCGTGGAATGAGCAGTTCTTC.

The chain employs TRBV23-1 and TRBJ2-5; a weak D match, TRBD2 (6 bases). TRBV23-1 is reported as an ORF; its role is uncertain. Trimming cost V 2 bases and J 5 bases, with 18 bases left between them. The CDR3 loop spans 16 amino acids. The CDR3 region is CASSQDMGLPSETQYF. The CDR3 coding sequence is TGCGCCAGCAGTCAAGACATGGGACTGCCGTCCGAGACCCAGTACTTC.

J is TRBJ2-7 and V is TRBV9; a possible D gene is TRBD2 (7 bases). Trimming pared 0 bases from V and 6 bases from J, leaving 13 bases between. The CDR3 has 14 residues. Germline V gives CDR1 SGDLS, CDR2 YYNGEE. The CDR3 loop reads CASSVGGEGGEQYF. The CDR3 nucleotides are TGTGCCAGCAGCGTAGGAGGGGAGGGGGGCGAGCAGTACTTC.

The chain combines TRBV10-3 with TRBJ2-3; weak D call: TRBD2 (5 bases). The CDR3 has 14 residues. Germline assignment: CDR1 ENHRY and CDR2 SYGVKD. With 2 bases removed from V and 2 bases from J, the gap between germline ends came to 8 bases. The CDR3 region has the DNA TGTGCCATCAGTGAGCCGGGAACCACAGATACGCAGTATTTT. It yields the protein CAISEPGTTDTQYF.

This chain uses TRBV30 with TRBJ2-7; 7 nucleotides align to TRBD1. V shed 5 bases and J 6 bases; nucleotides not matched to a gene: 13. The CDR3 is 14 amino acids. Germline-derived CDR1 and CDR2 are GTSNPN and SVGIG (reference sequence). CDR3 amino acids: CAWETRQGAGEQYF. The CDR3 bases are TGTGCCTGGGAAACCAGACAGGGCGCGGGCGAGCAGTACTTC.

The CDR3 loop reads CASSSGQGLMEQYF. CDR3 nucleotide sequence: TGTGCCAGCAGTAGCGGACAGGGACTAATGGAGCAGTACTTC. The chain uses TRBV28 and TRBJ2-7; tentatively, D is TRBD1 (8 bases). This CDR3 is built from 14 residues. The germline V gene encodes CDR1 MDHEN and CDR2 SYDVKM. Trimming took 5 bases from V and 7 from J, leaving 18 bases between them.

This clone has a handful of counts. The chain links TRBV10-1 to TRBJ2-1, with D possibly being TRBD1 (6 bases). The CDR3 contains 13 residues. CDR1 WNHNN and CDR2 SYGVQD come from the germline V gene (reference sequence). Between the trimmed V and J ends, which lost 4 bases and 9 bases, there was a span of 13 bases. The CDR3 region is CASSAQGEGEQFF. The CDR3 DNA reads TGCGCCAGCAGTGCACAGGGAGAGGGTGAGCAGTTCTTC.

The J gene is TRBJ1-2, the V gene TRBV28; D may be TRBD1 (6 bases). With 2 bases removed from V and 0 bases from J, the gap between germline ends came to 7 bases. This CDR3 contains 14 residues. CDR1 and CDR2 (germline): MDHEN, SYDVKM. CDR3 DNA: TGTGCCAGCAGTTTAAACAGGGCTAACTATGGCTACACCTTC. Translation: CASSLNRANYGYTF.

The rearrangement links TRBV5-1 to TRBJ2-7, with TRBD1 identical over 8 bases. V was pared by 4 bases and J by 0 bases, with 6 bases of the junction left unmatched. This CDR3 has 15 amino acids. CDR1 is SGHRS and CDR2 is YFSETQ in the germline V gene. The CDR3 DNA is TGCGCCAGCAGCGTGCGGACAGGGTTCTCCTACGAGCAGTACTTC. It translates to CASSVRTGFSYEQYF.

J is TRBJ1-1 and V is TRBV4-2; TRBD1 might be the D (5 bases). Trimming removed 6 bases at V and 5 bases at J, with 16 bases between. This CDR3 has 14 amino acids. CDR1 LGHNA and CDR2 YNFKEQ come from the germline V gene. CDR3 region: CASSHSGVGTEAFF. In DNA form, the CDR3 reads TGTGCCAGCAGTCACTCGGGGGTCGGAACTGAAGCTTTCTTT.

This chain uses TRBV5-1 with TRBJ1-2; the D gene is possibly TRBD1 (6 bases). Germline CDR1 is SGHRS and CDR2 is YFSETQ. This CDR3 is 12 amino acids long. V gave up 4 bases and J gave up 8 bases, with 12 bases separating them. The CDR3 loop reads CASSRDNRGYTF. The CDR3 DNA follows: TGCGCCAGCAGCAGGGACAATCGGGGCTACACCTTC.

This clone showed up just once. The chain couples TRBV6-1 to TRBJ1-1, with D perhaps TRBD1 (5 bases). V shed 3 bases and J shed 0 bases, with 17 bases lying between them. Per germline, CDR1 MNHNS and CDR2 SASEGT. The CDR3 is made up of 17 amino acids. The CDR3 region has the DNA TGTGCCAGCAGTGACAGGGCGAGAATGAGCTTGAACACTGAAGCTTTCTTT. Its protein product is CASSDRARMSLNTEAFF.

V is TRBV10-3 and J is TRBJ2-2, with D possibly being TRBD1 (6 bases). This CDR3 region has 15 residues. Trimming took off 10 bases at V and 3 bases at J, with 18 bases between the two ends. Germline CDR1 is ENHRY and CDR2 is SYGVKD. CDR3 nucleotides: TGTGCCACCCACTCTCCGGACAGATACACCGGGGAGCTGTTTTTT. It translates to CATHSPDRYTGELFF.

The chain is built from TRBV6-6 and TRBJ1-6; possibly TRBD1 for D (5 bases). Germline CDR1 MNHNY, CDR2 SVGAGI (reference sequence). Between the trimmed V and J ends, which lost 10 bases and 8 bases, there was a span of 18 bases. CDR3 size: 14 residues. CDR3 DNA sequence: TGTGCCACCACCCCCGGGGGGTTGTATTCACCCCTCCACTTT. It specifies CATTPGGLYSPLHF.

This clone was seen once. The chain uses TRBV28 and TRBJ2-5; 10 bases map to TRBD1. Germline lookup yields CDR1 MDHEN and CDR2 SYDVKM. The CDR3 extends over 13 amino acids. V was pared by 4 bases and J by 4 bases, with 0 bases of the junction left unmatched. CDR3 region: CASSWDRGETQYF. DNA of the CDR3: TGTGCCAGCAGTTGGGACAGGGGAGAGACCCAGTACTTC.

The chain is built from TRBV19 and TRBJ1-1, with D hard to call. This CDR3 has 13 residues. Germline-derived CDR1 and CDR2 are LNHDA and SQIVND (reference sequence). V was shortened by 2 bases and J by 3 bases, with 7 bases between the two germline ends. CDR3 sequence: CASSIQQYTEAFF. The CDR3 DNA follows: TGTGCCAGTAGTATACAACAGTACACTGAAGCTTTCTTT. The full variable domain, with the rest looked up from reference TRBV19 and TRBJ1-1, is DGGITQSPKYLFRKEGQNVTLSCEQNLNHDAMYWYRQDPGQGLRLIYYSQIVNDFQKGDIAEGYSVSREKKESFPLTVTSAQKNPTAFYLCASSIQQYTEAFFGQGTRLTVV.

A single count supports this clone. The chain combines TRBV5-6 with TRBJ1-1; no clear D gene. CDR1 and CDR2 (germline): SGHDT, YYEEEE. The CDR3 is 12 residues long. The V and J ends lost 0 bases and 8 bases respectively, with 8 bases between them. CDR3 residues: CASSLAAREAFF. CDR3 nucleotides: TGTGCCAGCAGCTTGGCAGCCAGGGAAGCTTTCTTT.

The chain carries TRBV28 and TRBJ1-2; D call uncertain. V was cut by 8 bases and J by 7 bases, with 17 bases left in between. The germline V gene has CDR1 MDHEN and CDR2 SYDVKM. The CDR3 contains 13 residues. CDR3 protein: CASGGPPMGGYTF. CDR3 nucleotide sequence: TGTGCCAGCGGAGGGCCCCCAATGGGTGGCTACACCTTC.

V usage is TRBV5-5 and J usage is TRBJ1-2, with 9 positions matching TRBD1. V lost 0 bases to trimming and J lost 7 bases; unmatched junction nucleotides: 10. The CDR3 length is 16 residues. CDR1 SGHKS and CDR2 YYEKEE come from the germline V gene (reference sequence). The DNA for the CDR3 is TGTGCCAGCAGCTTGGTGGTGACAGGGGGAAGAGGTGGCTACACCTTC. This sequence encodes CASSLVVTGGRGGYTF.

The chain uses TRBV7-2 and TRBJ2-1; TRBD1 agrees at 9 bases. Germline assignment: CDR1 SGHTA and CDR2 FQGNSA. V trimming: 5 bases; J trimming: 4 bases; junction bases outside the gene matches: 12. This CDR3 has 17 residues. CDR3 protein: CASSNNLGGQGYNEQFF. The CDR3 nucleotides are TGTGCCAGCAGCAATAATCTCGGAGGACAGGGGTACAATGAGCAGTTCTTC.